This passage covers 23 T cell receptor beta chains from one sample sequenced in a study of T cells in Graves' hyperthyroidism and ophthalmopathy. Regions amplified from RNA transcripts were the TCR beta CDR3 regions. The study used the HTBI primer set for a first-round RT-PCR of the TCR CDR3. TCRdb reprocessed the multiplex PCR reads with MiXCR, giving one entry per CDR3 protein. The data hold 390,000 or so distinct CDR3 sequences, with about 15% observed a single time. Sequencing was performed on blood. These TCRs come from a man between 18 and 29 years old with Graves' ophthalmopathy.

The chain couples TRBV4-2 to TRBJ2-1, with 8 positions matching TRBD2. This CDR3 spans 16 amino acids. After removal of 0 bases from V and 12 bases from J, the junction contained 13 bases not matched to a gene. Germline V lookup: CDR1 LGHNA, CDR2 YNFKEQ. The CDR3 region has the DNA TGTGCCAGCAGCCAAGAGGGGACTAGTTCTCATACGGCGCAGTTCTTC. Its protein product is CASSQEGTSSHTAQFF.

Ten or more counts support this clonotype. The CDR3 DNA reads as TGTGCCAGCAGCCCCCGCCTCTCCTACGAGCAGTACTTC. Protein sequence: CASSPRLSYEQYF. The V and J genes are TRBV11-2 and TRBJ2-7; D unclear. The CDR3 contains 13 residues. Germline CDR1 SGHAT, CDR2 FQNNGV. Trimming pared 5 bases from V and 0 bases from J, leaving 8 bases between.

This clonotype was recorded many times. The chain employs TRBV3-1 and TRBJ1-3, with 8 bases identical to TRBD1. The V gene end was trimmed by 1 base and the J gene end by 2 bases; junction bases not matched to a gene: 1. CDR1 is LGHDT, CDR2 YNNKEL, per germline (reference sequence). CDR3 length: 15 residues. The chain's CDR3 is CASSQGTGTGNTIYF. The CDR3 nucleotides are TGTGCCAGCAGCCAAGGGACAGGGACTGGAAACACCATATATTTT.

This clonotype turned up a few times. One base away lies a much larger clone, so this may be a sequencing read error. The CDR3 does not end in the conserved phenylalanine or tryptophan, so this is likely a read error. The V call is TRBV7-2, the J call TRBJ1-2; D is undetermined. Germline loops: CDR1 SGHTA, CDR2 FQGNSA. The CDR3 spans 14 residues. V was trimmed by 1 base and J by 4 bases, leaving 10 bases between them. The DNA for the CDR3 is TGTGCCAGCAGCTTAGAAGCAGGCCCCTATGGCTACACCCTC. This gives the protein CASSLEAGPYGYTL.

This clonotype was counted many times. The CDR3 DNA reads TGTGCCAGCAGCGGGGGAGCCTTGCAAGAGACCCAGTACTTC. Translated, it gives CASSGGALQETQYF. The V call is TRBV11-2, the J call TRBJ2-5, with D tentatively TRBD1 or TRBD2 (5 bases each). Trimming took off 5 bases at V and 2 bases at J, with 12 bases between the two ends. The CDR3 loop spans 14 amino acids. Germline CDR1 reads SGHAT; CDR2 reads FQNNGV.

Here the CDR3 DNA reads TGTGCCAGCAGTTCCGGGACAGGGGGTCGGAACATTCAGTACTTC. This codes for CASSSGTGGRNIQYF. The chain carries TRBV6-2 or TRBV6-3 and TRBJ2-4; TRBD1 matches 11 bases. V gave up 4 bases and J gave up 7 bases; unmatched junction bases: 6. The CDR3 loop spans 15 amino acids. The germline V gene has CDR1 MNHEY and CDR2 SVGEGT.

The chain couples TRBV6-1 to TRBJ2-2; possibly TRBD2 for D (6 bases). V lost 2 bases, J lost 0 bases, and 10 bases lay in between. This CDR3 contains 16 residues. Per germline, CDR1 MNHNS and CDR2 SASEGT. CDR3 in DNA: TGTGCCAGCAGTGAACTGTCGGGGGCGAACACCGGGGAGCTGTTTTTT. It specifies CASSELSGANTGELFF.

This clonotype is labeled medium-sized (0.01 to 0.1%). CDR3 residues: CASSFDGSYEQYF. The DNA for the CDR3 is TGTGCCAGCAGCTTTGACGGCTCCTACGAGCAGTACTTC. The gene calls are TRBV7-9 and TRBJ2-7; D unclear. The CDR3 totals 13 residues. CDR1 is SEHNR and CDR2 is FQNEAQ in the germline V gene (reference sequence). V was pared by 3 bases and J by 0 bases, with 6 bases between.

This chain joins TRBV6-1 and TRBJ2-5; unclear D gene. V lost 4 bases to trimming and J lost 5 bases, with 17 bases between them. Germline values: CDR1 MNHNS, CDR2 SASEGT. This CDR3 spans 15 amino acids. CDR3 in DNA: TGTGCCAGCAGTGGTCGGGCCTCCCTTGGGGAGACCCAGTACTTC. Translation: CASSGRASLGETQYF.

This clonotype was detected ten times or more. This chain uses TRBV16 with TRBJ2-1, with 7 bases aligning to TRBD1. J gave up 6 bases and V 5 bases, and 4 bases lay outside the gene matches. The CDR3 is made up of 13 amino acids. Germline CDR1 is KGHSY and CDR2 is FQNENV. The CDR3 nucleotides are TGTGCCAGCAGCTACAGGGGCGGCAATGAGCAGTTCTTC. Its protein product is CASSYRGGNEQFF.

To note about this clonotype: A much larger clonotype is one base distant, so this may be a read error. The chain carries TRBV7-2 and TRBJ1-4; a weak D match, TRBD1 (5 bases). Germline V lookup: CDR1 SGHTA, CDR2 FQGNSA. The CDR3 totals 15 residues. The CDR3 is CASGLNGGMGEKLFF. CDR3 coding DNA: TGTGCCAGCGGCTTAAACGGGGGAATGGGGGAAAAACTGTTTTTT.

This clonotype occurred many times. This sequence joins TRBV27 and TRBJ2-7, with 8 bases identical to TRBD2. The CDR3 sequence is 15 residues long. Germline CDR1 is MNHEY and CDR2 is SMNVEV (reference sequence). The V segment lost 6 bases and the J segment 5 bases; nucleotides outside the gene matches: 12. CDR3 loop: CASSLTGAGAHEQYF. The DNA of the CDR3 is TGTGCCAGCAGCCTGACGGGAGCGGGAGCCCACGAGCAGTACTTC.

This clonotype was picked up many times. The genes are TRBV27 and TRBJ1-2; no clear D gene. Germline V gene lookup returns CDR1 MNHEY and CDR2 SMNVEV (reference sequence). With 3 bases removed from V and 7 bases from J, the gap between germline ends came to 15 bases. The CDR3 has 14 amino acids. The CDR3 protein is CASSFTPQGSGYTF. The CDR3 DNA sequence: TGTGCCAGCAGTTTTACCCCCCAAGGGTCTGGCTACACCTTC.

This clonotype was observed a few times. J is TRBJ2-5 and V is TRBV9; D is possibly TRBD1 (8 bases). The length of the CDR3 is 16 residues. Trimming removed 0 bases from V and 5 bases from J, with 17 bases in between. Per the germline V gene, CDR1 is SGDLS and CDR2 is YYNGEE. The CDR3 sequence: CASSVAPSQGGETQYF. DNA of the CDR3: TGTGCCAGCAGCGTAGCGCCCTCACAGGGGGGGGAGACCCAGTACTTC.

This clonotype has ten or more counts. V gene TRBV29-1 combines with J gene TRBJ2-5; either TRBD1 or TRBD2 may fit D (6 bases each). The V end lost 3 bases, the J end lost 6 bases, and 14 bases lay between the germline ends. The CDR3 length is 13 residues. Germline values: CDR1 SQVTM, CDR2 ANQGSEA. DNA of the CDR3: TGCAGCGTTGAGGCACAAGGGGGGCAGACCCAGTACTTC. This gives the protein CSVEAQGGQTQYF.

This clonotype appeared many times. The chain combines TRBV4-1 with TRBJ2-7, with D possibly TRBD1 on 5 matching bases. Germline V gives CDR1 MGHRA, CDR2 YSYEKL. The CDR3 consists of 14 residues. The V and J ends lost 4 bases and 0 bases respectively, with 10 bases between them. CDR3: CASSRQDSSYEQYF. As DNA, the CDR3 is TGCGCCAGCAGCCGTCAAGACAGCTCCTACGAGCAGTACTTC.

This clonotype was counted ten times or more. The rearrangement joins TRBV24-1 to TRBJ1-1; possible D gene TRBD1, 5 bases. The CDR3 loop spans 14 amino acids. Deletions cut 1 base from V and 3 bases from J, with 8 bases between. Germline V CDR1 and CDR2: KGHDR, SFDVKD. CDR3 nucleotides: TGTGCCACCAGTGATTTAGACAGTTACACTGAAGCTTTCTTT. Protein sequence: CATSDLDSYTEAFF.

The rearrangement joins TRBV19 to TRBJ2-6; D possibly corresponds to TRBD1 (5 bases). Germline assignment: CDR1 LNHDA and CDR2 SQIVND (reference sequence). The CDR3 loop spans 16 amino acids. The V end lost 3 bases, the J end lost 0 bases, and 9 bases lay between the germline ends. This CDR3 reads CASSIIRDSGANVLTF. The CDR3 bases are TGTGCCAGTAGTATTATCAGGGACTCTGGGGCCAACGTCCTGACTTTC.

In its sample, this clonotype was seen many times. The chain has TRBV2 and TRBJ2-3; D gene unclear. V was pared by 2 bases and J by 3 bases, with 15 bases between. Per the germline V gene, CDR1 is SNHLY and CDR2 is FYNNEI. CDR3 length equals 16 residues. The CDR3 bases are TGTGCCAGCAGTGAATTCCTGGGAAGAAGAACAGATACGCAGTATTTT. This encodes CASSEFLGRRTDTQYF. The full variable domain, in which reference TRBV2 and TRBJ2-3 provide the parts outside the CDR3, is EPEVTQTPSHQVTQMGQEVILRCVPISNHLYFYWYRQILGQKVEFLVSFYNNEISEKSEIFDDQFSVERPDGSNFTLKIRSTKLEDSAMYFCASSEFLGRRTDTQYFGPGTRLTVL.

This clonotype was counted many times. J is TRBJ2-7 and V is TRBV20-1; 7 bases fit TRBD2. Germline V CDR1 and CDR2: DFQATT, SNEGSKA (reference sequence). The CDR3 covers 16 residues. The V gene end was trimmed by 4 bases and the J gene end by 6 bases; junction bases not matched to a gene: 18. DNA for the CDR3: TGCAGTGCTACTAAACGCCGGGGGGACTCGGGGCGCGAGCAGTACTTC. This gives the protein CSATKRRGDSGREQYF.

This clonotype was counted many times. V usage is TRBV7-9 and J usage is TRBJ1-1; D not certain. CDR3 length: 18 residues. The V end lost 1 base, the J end lost 1 base, and 19 bases lay between the germline ends. Germline V gene sequence: CDR1 SEHNR, CDR2 FQNEAQ (reference sequence). CDR3 amino acids: CASSLGSGYWGKNTEAFF. The CDR3 nucleotides read TGTGCCAGCAGCTTAGGTTCTGGATATTGGGGAAAGAACACTGAAGCTTTCTTT.

This clonotype was found many times. The chain is built from TRBV6-5 and TRBJ1-1; no definite D call. Germline loops: CDR1 MNHEY, CDR2 SVGAGI. This CDR3 contains 12 residues. Trimming removed 2 bases from V and 0 bases from J, with 1 base in between. The CDR3 DNA follows: TGTGCCAGCAGTTACGTGAACACTGAAGCTTTCTTT. The encoded protein is CASSYVNTEAFF.

This clonotype was detected ten times or more. The V call is TRBV7-2, the J call TRBJ2-5; 10 bases align to TRBD2. After removal of 4 bases from V and 1 base from J, the junction contained 3 bases not matched to a gene. Germline V CDR1 and CDR2: SGHTA, FQGNSA. The CDR3 loop spans 15 amino acids. The CDR3 reads CASSSGLALQETQYF. As DNA, the CDR3 is TGTGCCAGCAGCTCGGGACTAGCGCTCCAAGAGACCCAGTACTTC.